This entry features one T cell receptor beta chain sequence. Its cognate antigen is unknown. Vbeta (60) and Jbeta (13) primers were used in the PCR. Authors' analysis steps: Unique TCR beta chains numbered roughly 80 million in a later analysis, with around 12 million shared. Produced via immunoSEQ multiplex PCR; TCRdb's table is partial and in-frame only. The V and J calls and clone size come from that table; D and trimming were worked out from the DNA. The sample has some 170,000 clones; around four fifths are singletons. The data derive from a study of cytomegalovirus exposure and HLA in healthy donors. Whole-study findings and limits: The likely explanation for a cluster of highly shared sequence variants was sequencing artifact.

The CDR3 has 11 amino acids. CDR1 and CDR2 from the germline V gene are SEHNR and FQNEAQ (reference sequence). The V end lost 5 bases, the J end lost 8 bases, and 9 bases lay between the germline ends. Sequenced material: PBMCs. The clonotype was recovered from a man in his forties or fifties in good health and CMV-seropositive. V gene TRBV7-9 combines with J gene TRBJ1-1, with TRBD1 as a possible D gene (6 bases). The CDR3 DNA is TGTGCCAGCAGCGAACAGGGAGAAGCTTTCTTT. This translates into CASSEQGEAFF.